This T cell receptor beta chain was captured by sequencing in a study of regulatory T cells. With regard to this clone: Its cognate antigen is unknown.

This CDR3 has 13 amino acids. V lost 6 bases to trimming and J lost 4 bases, with 10 bases between them. The germline CDR1 and CDR2 sequences are MNHNS and SASEGT. Patients aged 2 to 39 years had fewer naive T cells. Amplification used 52 TRBV primers and 13 TRBJ primers. The protocol was immunoSEQ multiplex PCR, while the TCRdb copy is restricted to in-frame clones and leaves out a portion. The profile shows 3,000 to 3,500 clones, around 94% of them singletons. Study-level findings and limits: Compared with autologous conventional CD4+ cells and control regulatory cells, CD3G-deficient regulatory T cells showed reduced diversity.

The TCR sequence derives from a person between 18 and 35 years old with CD3G deficiency. Sequenced sample: CD4+ Tregs sorted from blood. The chain recombines TRBV6-1 with TRBJ2-4, with a tentative D call TRBD1 (6 bases). The CDR3 spells CASSEDRKNIQYF. The CDR3 coding sequence is TGTGCCAGCAGCGAGGACAGAAAAAACATTCAGTACTTC.